This TCR beta chain was recovered during a study of blood T cell repertoires in COVID-19 (dated by TCRdb to about 2020). Notes on the research overall: Collaborator samples came from the United States, Italy and Spain and covered acute and convalescent phases of COVID-19. The material from the prospective study consisted of cDNA or gDNA derived from T cells, B-cell-depleted T cells, or PBMCs. The dataset comprised deeply sampled blood TCRbeta repertoires from subjects exposed to, actively infected with, or recovered from COVID-19. A freely available public database, intended as a resource for researchers studying the immune response to SARS-CoV-2, is where the repertoires were released. Samples were obtained from the ongoing ImmuneRACE study (first 160 participants) and from some 1,200 subjects provided by 6 global collaborators. A de-identified subject ID, COVID-19 status, age in years and sex were almost always included in the sample metadata. Where HLA class I and class II types were available, the types were taken from metadata supplied by the sample provider, not from assay-based typing.

TCRbeta CDR3 regions were amplified from genomic DNA using the immunoSEQ Assay, a bias-controlled multiplex PCR. Under the source paper's analysis protocol: The number of nucleated cells in each sample was estimated by amplification of reference gene primers within the assay. To quantify the absolute abundance of each unique TCRbeta CDR3 rearrangement, sequence reads were collapsed and filtered. For each sample, productive Simpson clonality was calculated as the square root of Simpson's diversity index over productive rearrangements. Not all clones reach the TCRdb copy of this immuneACCESS table, which keeps in-frame sequences only. Checked studies attribute under half of the gap to unresolved V genes and leave the rest unexplained. D and trimming come from the DNA, and the V and J calls and clone size come from that table. The sample contains around 280,000 clones, approximately 86% of them found a single time. The leading ten clones occupy around 4% of the sample.

Study-level results and caveats: Clinical and demographic metadata were provided uncurated, with the amount varying by source and participant.

Whole blood was collected in K2EDTA tubes by collaborating institutions according to the institutions' own protocols. Collaborator samples were shipped for TCRbeta analysis as frozen whole blood, isolated PBMCs, or DNA extracted from either sample type. From a lookup of the germline V gene (reference sequence), CDR1 and CDR2 are LGHDT and YNNKEL. Counted from cysteine to phenylalanine, this CDR3 has 15 amino acids. Of all the DNA, just the CDR3 is kept, 45 bases in frame from base 1. The junction shows trimming of 4 bases on V and 2 bases on J, and the gene matches do not reach 3 bases of it. Of note for this clone: No antigen is known for it. No much larger clone exists at a distance of one base, and base qualities are not known.

The rearranged chain carries TRBV3-1 (or the pseudogene TRBV3-2) and TRBJ2-1, and 9 bases in between align with TRBD2. The sample comprised peripheral blood. This TCR came from a woman aged 45-59 years with active or convalescent COVID-19. The CDR3 protein sequence reads: CASSPGLATYNEQFF. The nucleotide sequence reads as follows: TGTGCCAGCAGCCCGGGACTAGCCACCTACAATGAGCAGTTCTTC.